Following are 9 T cell receptor beta chains from one sample sequenced in a study of beta chain features in type 1 diabetes. What was sequenced were expressed TCRB transcripts, since all of the isolated RNA had been reverse transcribed. The table came from immunoSEQ multiplex PCR; TCRdb's copy has only in-frame clones and leaves some out. The sample consists of 200,000 to 300,000 clones, around 14% of them appearing once. Study conclusions and caveats: Moderately but significantly shorter TCRB CDR3s were found in Type 1 diabetes patients in all four CD4+ subsets.

No antigen has been identified for these receptors. Sequenced sample: naive CD4+ T cells from blood. Source of these receptors: a man aged 25-45 years with type 1 diabetes.

This clone was found a few times. V and J are TRBV7-2 and TRBJ2-7; TRBD2 matches 8 bases. This CDR3 region has 15 residues. Germline values: CDR1 SGHTA, CDR2 FQGNSA. The trim removed 5 bases at V and 0 bases at J, leaving 6 bases unmatched. The CDR3 reads CASSAGGGRSYEQYF. As DNA, the CDR3 is TGTGCCAGCAGCGCGGGGGGTGGCCGCTCCTACGAGCAGTACTTC. The full variable domain, its missing parts supplied by reference TRBV7-2 and TRBJ2-7, is GAGVSQSPSNKVTEKGKDVELRCDPISGHTALYWYRQSLGQGLEFLIYFQGNSAPDKSGLPSDRFSAERTGGSVSTLTIQRTQQEDSAVYLCASSAGGGRSYEQYFGPGTRLTVT.

This clone was counted a few times. The V call is TRBV9, the J call TRBJ2-3, with 10 bases fitting TRBD2. The CDR3 is 15 amino acids. Trimming cost V 3 bases and J 2 bases; bases outside gene matches: 3. The germline V gene has CDR1 SGDLS and CDR2 YYNGEE. For the CDR3, the DNA is TGTGCCAGCAGCGCGGGGACTAGCGCCACAGATACGCAGTATTTT. This sequence encodes CASSAGTSATDTQYF.

This clone was seen a few times. The CDR3 DNA sequence: TGCGCCAGCAGCTTTTTTGCGGCAACTTACAATGAGCAGTTCTTC. This translates into CASSFFAATYNEQFF. The genes are TRBV5-1 and TRBJ2-1; the D is unclear. The germline gives CDR1 SGHRS, CDR2 YFSETQ. This CDR3 has 15 amino acids. The germline V and J ends were trimmed by 2 bases and 4 bases, with 13 bases remaining between them.

The chain carries TRBV19 and TRBJ2-1; 12 bases agree with TRBD2. Germline V CDR1 and CDR2: LNHDA, SQIVND (reference sequence). This CDR3 contains 15 residues. V trimming: 9 bases; J trimming: 5 bases; junction bases outside the gene matches: 8. The CDR3 DNA reads TGTGCCAGCATTCGGACTAGCGGGACAAACAATGAGCAGTTCTTC. Its protein product is CASIRTSGTNNEQFF.

The rearrangement uses TRBV4-1 and TRBJ1-2; 9 nucleotides align to TRBD1. The CDR3 sequence is 18 residues long. Germline CDR1 is MGHRA and CDR2 is YSYEKL. The ends lost 4 bases at V and 4 bases at J; junction bases unmatched: 16. The CDR3 DNA follows: TGCGCCAGCAGCCGACGCAGGGACAGGGCGGAGACTATCTATGGCTACACCTTC. As protein: CASSRRRDRAETIYGYTF.

This clone came up a few times. J is TRBJ1-1 and V is TRBV15; D call uncertain. Germline V lookup: CDR1 LNHNV, CDR2 YYDKDF (reference sequence). This CDR3 has 13 amino acids. Trimming pared 0 bases from V and 2 bases from J, leaving 4 bases between. CDR3 loop: CATSRDPNTEAFF. CDR3 sequence (DNA): TGTGCCACCAGCAGAGATCCTAACACTGAAGCTTTCTTT.

This clone has only a few counts. The CDR3 DNA reads TGTGCCAGCAGCATCGGGACAGACTATGGCTACACCTTC. Protein sequence: CASSIGTDYGYTF. The V gene is TRBV11-3, the J gene TRBJ1-2; 7 bases map to TRBD1. The CDR3 contains 13 residues. In germline, CDR1 is SGHNT, CDR2 YENEEA. V gave up 5 bases and J gave up 3 bases; unmatched junction bases: 3.

This clone was seen more than once but under ten times. Other nucleotide sequences from this sample produce the same CDR3. The chain has TRBV2 and TRBJ1-2, with D unclear. V lost 7 bases and J lost 3, with 6 bases in between. The CDR3 is made up of 11 amino acids. Germline V CDR1 and CDR2: SNHLY, FYNNEI. The CDR3 sequence: CASNRDYGYTF. DNA for the CDR3: TGTGCCAGCAACAGAGACTATGGCTACACCTTC.

This clone was seen a handful of times. The sample holds other DNA sequences that translate to the same CDR3. CDR3 in amino acids: CSVDSRETQYF. The CDR3 DNA is TGCAGCGTCGACAGTCGGGAGACCCAGTACTTC. The chain links TRBV29-1 to TRBJ2-5; D possibly corresponds to TRBD1 (5 bases). The germline V and J ends were trimmed by 6 bases and 5 bases, with 10 bases remaining between them. Per germline, CDR1 SQVTM and CDR2 ANQGSEA. The CDR3 is 11 amino acids.